Included here is one T cell receptor beta chain sequence, with context. These data come from a study of blood T cell repertoires in COVID-19. Study context: Specimens from acute and convalescent COVID-19 originated in the United States, Italy and Spain. The analysed material was cDNA or gDNA that came from T cells, B-cell-depleted T cells, or PBMCs.

Original methodology: Using reference gene primer amplification, nucleated cell counts were estimated. Only in-frame clones appear in the TCRdb table, and some are missing; sequencing was by immunoSEQ multiplex PCR. V and J calls and clone size are given by that table; D and trimming were obtained from the DNA. The sample contains under 200,000 clones, around 90% of which appear only once. The CDR3 contains 12 residues. The germline V gene encodes CDR1 DFQATT and CDR2 SNEGSKA (reference sequence). The V end was cut by 3 bases, the J end by 6 bases, with 9 bases between. The chain combines TRBV20-1 with TRBJ2-1; possible D gene TRBD2, 5 bases. This sequence originates from a man between 45 and 60 years old with acute or convalescent COVID-19. The sequenced sample consisted of peripheral blood. CDR3 bases: TGCAGTGCTAGTTCCAGCGGCAATGAGCAGTTCTTC. It codes for CSASSSGNEQFF.